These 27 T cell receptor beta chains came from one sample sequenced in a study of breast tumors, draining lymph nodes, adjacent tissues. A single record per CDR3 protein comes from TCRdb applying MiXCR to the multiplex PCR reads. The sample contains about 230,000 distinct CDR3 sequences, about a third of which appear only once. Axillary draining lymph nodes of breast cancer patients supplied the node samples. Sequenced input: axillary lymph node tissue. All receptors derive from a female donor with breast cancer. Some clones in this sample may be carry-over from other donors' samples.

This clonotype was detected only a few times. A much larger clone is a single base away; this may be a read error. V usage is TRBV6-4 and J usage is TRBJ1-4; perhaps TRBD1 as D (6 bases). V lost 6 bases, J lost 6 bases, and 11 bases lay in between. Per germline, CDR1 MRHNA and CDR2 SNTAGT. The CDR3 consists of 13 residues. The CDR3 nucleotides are TGTGCCAGCAGACCACAGGGTCATGAAAAACTGTTTTTT. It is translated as CASRPQGHEKLFF.

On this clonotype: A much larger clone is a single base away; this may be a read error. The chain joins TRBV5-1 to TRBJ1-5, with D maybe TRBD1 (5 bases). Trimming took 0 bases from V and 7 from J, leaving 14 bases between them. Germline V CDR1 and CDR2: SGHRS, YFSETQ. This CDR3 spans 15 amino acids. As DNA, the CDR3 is TGCGCCAGCAGCTTGGTCCCAGGGATCGACCAGCCCCAGCATTTT. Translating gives CASSLVPGIDQPQHF.

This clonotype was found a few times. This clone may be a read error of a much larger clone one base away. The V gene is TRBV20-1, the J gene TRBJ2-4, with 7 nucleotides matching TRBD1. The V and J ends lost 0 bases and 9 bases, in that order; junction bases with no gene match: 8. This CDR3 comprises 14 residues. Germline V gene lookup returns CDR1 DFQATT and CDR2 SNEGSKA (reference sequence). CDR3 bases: TGCAGTGCTAGAGATAATGACAGGGTTGGCATTCAGTACTTC. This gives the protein CSARDNDRVGIQYF.

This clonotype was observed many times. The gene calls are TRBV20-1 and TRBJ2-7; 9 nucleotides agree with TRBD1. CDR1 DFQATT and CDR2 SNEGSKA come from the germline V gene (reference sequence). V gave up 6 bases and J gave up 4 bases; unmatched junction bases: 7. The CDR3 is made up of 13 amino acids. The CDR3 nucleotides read TGCAGTGCAGAGGGGGACAGGGCTTACGAGCAGTACTTC. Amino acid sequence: CSAEGDRAYEQYF.

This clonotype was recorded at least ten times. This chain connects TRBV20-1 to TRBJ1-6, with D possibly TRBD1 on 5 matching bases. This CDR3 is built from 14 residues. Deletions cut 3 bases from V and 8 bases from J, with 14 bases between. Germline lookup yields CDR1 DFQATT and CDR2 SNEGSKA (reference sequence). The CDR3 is CSASPPGGYSPLHF. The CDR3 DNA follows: TGCAGTGCTAGTCCCCCGGGGGGATATTCACCCCTCCACTTT.

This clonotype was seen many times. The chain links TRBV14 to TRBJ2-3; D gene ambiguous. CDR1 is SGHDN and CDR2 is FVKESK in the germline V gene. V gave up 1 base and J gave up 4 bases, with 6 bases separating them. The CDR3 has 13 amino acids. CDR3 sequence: CASSQVLADTQYF. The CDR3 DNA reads TGTGCCAGCAGCCAAGTCTTAGCAGATACGCAGTATTTT.

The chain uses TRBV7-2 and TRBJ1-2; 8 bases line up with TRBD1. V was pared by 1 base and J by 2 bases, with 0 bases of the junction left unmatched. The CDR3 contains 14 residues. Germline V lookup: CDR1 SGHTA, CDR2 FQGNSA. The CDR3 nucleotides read TGTGCCAGCAGCTTAGGGACAGGGAACTATGGCTACACCTTC. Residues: CASSLGTGNYGYTF.

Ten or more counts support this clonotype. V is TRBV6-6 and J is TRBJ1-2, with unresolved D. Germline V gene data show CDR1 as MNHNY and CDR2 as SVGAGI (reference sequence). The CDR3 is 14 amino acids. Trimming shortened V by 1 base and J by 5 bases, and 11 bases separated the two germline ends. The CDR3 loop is CASSYLGSDYGYTF. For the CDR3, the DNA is TGTGCCAGCAGTTACTTAGGGTCTGATTATGGCTACACCTTC.

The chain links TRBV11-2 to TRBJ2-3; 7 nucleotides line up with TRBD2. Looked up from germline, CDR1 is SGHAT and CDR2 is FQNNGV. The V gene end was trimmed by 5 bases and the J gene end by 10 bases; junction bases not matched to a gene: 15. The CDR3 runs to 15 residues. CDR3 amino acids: CASSHPSLAANAQYF. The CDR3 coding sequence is TGTGCCAGCAGCCACCCCTCGCTAGCGGCCAACGCGCAGTATTTT.

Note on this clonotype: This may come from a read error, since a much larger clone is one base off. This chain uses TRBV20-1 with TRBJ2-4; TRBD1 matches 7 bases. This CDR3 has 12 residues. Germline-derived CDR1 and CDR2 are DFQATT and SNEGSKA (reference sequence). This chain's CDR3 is CSASWQGDIPYF. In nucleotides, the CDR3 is TGCAGTGCTAGTTGGCAGGGGGACATTCCGTACTTC.

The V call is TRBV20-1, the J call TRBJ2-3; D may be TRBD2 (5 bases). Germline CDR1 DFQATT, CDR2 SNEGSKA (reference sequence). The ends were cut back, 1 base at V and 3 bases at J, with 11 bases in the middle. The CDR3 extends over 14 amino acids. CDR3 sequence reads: CSARVATRTDTQYF. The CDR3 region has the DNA TGCAGTGCTAGAGTAGCGACCAGAACAGATACGCAGTATTTT.

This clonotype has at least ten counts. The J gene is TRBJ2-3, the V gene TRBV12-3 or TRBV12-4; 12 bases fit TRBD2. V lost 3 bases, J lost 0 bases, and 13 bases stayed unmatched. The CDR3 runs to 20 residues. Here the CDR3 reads CASSFSLTSGSTPSTDTQYF. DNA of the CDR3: TGTGCCAGCAGTTTTTCCTTGACTAGCGGGAGCACCCCAAGCACAGATACGCAGTATTTT.

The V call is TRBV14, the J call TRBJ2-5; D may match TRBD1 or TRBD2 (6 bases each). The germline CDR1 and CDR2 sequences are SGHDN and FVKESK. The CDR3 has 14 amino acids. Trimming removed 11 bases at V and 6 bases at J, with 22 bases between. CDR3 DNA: TGTGCCGGCGGCCAGGGGAGGCTCGTGAAGACCCAGTACTTC. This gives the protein CAGGQGRLVKTQYF.

Here the CDR3 reads CASTRTEGAALYF. The CDR3 coding sequence is TGTGCCAGCACACGGACAGAGGGGGCGGCTTTATATTTT. V gene TRBV2 combines with J gene TRBJ1-3; 7 bases are a match to TRBD1. Looked up from germline, CDR1 is SNHLY and CDR2 is FYNNEI. The CDR3 runs to 13 residues. After removal of 7 bases from V and 14 bases from J, the junction contained 14 bases not matched to a gene.

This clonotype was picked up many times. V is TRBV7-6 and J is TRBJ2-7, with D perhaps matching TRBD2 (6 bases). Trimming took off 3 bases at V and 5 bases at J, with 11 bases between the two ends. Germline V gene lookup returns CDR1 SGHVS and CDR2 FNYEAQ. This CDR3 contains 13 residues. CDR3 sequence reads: CASSFGGIDEQYF. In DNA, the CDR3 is TGTGCCAGCAGCTTTGGGGGGATCGACGAGCAGTACTTC.

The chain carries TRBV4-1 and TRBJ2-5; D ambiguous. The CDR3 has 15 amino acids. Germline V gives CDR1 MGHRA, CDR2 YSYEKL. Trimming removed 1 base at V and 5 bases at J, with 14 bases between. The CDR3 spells CASSQATGRNETQYF. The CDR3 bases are TGCGCCAGCAGCCAAGCAACGGGCCGAAACGAGACCCAGTACTTC.

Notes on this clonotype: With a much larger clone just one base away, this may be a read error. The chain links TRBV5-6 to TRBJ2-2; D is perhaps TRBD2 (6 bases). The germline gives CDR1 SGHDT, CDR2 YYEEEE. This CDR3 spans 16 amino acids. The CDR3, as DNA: TGTGCCAGCAGCACCACTGACCTGGTACCCACCGGGGGGCTGTTTTTT. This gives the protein CASSTTDLVPTGGLFF.

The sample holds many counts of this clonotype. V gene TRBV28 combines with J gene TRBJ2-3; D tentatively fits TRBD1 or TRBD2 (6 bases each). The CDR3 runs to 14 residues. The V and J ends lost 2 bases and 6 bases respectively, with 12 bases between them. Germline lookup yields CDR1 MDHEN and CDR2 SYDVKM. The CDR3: CASSLPGAMDTQYF. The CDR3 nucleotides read TGTGCCAGCAGTTTACCGGGGGCGATGGATACGCAGTATTTT.

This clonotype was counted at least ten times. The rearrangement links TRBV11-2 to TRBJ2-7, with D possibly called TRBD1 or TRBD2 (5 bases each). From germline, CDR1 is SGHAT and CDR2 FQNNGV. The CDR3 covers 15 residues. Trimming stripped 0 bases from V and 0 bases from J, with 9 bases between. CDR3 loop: CASSLDPGPSYEQYF. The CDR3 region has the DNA TGTGCCAGCAGCTTAGATCCGGGACCCTCCTACGAGCAGTACTTC. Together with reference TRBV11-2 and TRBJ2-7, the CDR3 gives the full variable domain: EAGVAQSPRYKIIEKRQSVAFWCNPISGHATLYWYQQILGQGPKLLIQFQNNGVVDDSQLPKDRFSAERLKGVDSTLKIQPAKLEDSAVYLCASSLDPGPSYEQYFGPGTRLTVT.

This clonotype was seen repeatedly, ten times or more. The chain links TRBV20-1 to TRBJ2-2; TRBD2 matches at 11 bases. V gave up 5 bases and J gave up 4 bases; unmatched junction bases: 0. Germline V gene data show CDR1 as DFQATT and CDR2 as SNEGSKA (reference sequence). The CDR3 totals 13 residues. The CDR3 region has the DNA TGCAGTGCTGGGACTAGCGGCACCGGGGAGCTGTTTTTT. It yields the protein CSAGTSGTGELFF.

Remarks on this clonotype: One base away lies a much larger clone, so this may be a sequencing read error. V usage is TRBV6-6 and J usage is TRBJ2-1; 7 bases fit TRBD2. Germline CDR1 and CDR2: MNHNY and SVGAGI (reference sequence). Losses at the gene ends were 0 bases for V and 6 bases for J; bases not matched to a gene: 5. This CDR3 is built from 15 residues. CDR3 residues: CASSYSRLAGNEQFF. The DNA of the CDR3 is TGTGCCAGCAGTTACTCGCGTTTAGCGGGCAATGAGCAGTTCTTC.

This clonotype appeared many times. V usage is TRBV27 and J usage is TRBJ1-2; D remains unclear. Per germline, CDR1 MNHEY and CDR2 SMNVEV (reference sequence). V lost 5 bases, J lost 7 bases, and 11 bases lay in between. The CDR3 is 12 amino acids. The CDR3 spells CASSPIHGGYTF. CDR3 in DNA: TGTGCCAGCAGTCCGATCCATGGTGGCTACACCTTC.

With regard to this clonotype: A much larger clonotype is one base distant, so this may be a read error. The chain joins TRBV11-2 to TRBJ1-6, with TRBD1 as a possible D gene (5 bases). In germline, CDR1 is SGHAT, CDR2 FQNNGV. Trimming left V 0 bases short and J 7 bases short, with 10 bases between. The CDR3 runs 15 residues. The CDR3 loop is CASSLEVTANSPLHF. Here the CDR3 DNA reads TGTGCCAGCAGCTTAGAAGTGACAGCCAATTCACCCCTCCACTTT.

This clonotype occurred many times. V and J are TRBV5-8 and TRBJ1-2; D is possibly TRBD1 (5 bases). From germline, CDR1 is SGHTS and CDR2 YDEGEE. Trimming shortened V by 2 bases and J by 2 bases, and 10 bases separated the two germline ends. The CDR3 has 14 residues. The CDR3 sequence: CASSFRRQNYGYTF. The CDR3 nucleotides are TGTGCCAGCAGCTTTCGAAGACAGAACTATGGCTACACCTTC. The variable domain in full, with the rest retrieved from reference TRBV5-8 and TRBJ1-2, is EAGVTQSPTHLIKTRGQQATLRCSPISGHTSVYWYQQALGLGLQFLLWYDEGEERNRGNFPPRFSGRQFPNYSSELNVNALELEDSALYLCASSFRRQNYGYTFGSGTRLTVV.

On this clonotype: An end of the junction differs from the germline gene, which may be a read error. In nucleotides, the CDR3 is TGTGCCAGCAGTCACTCGGCGTGGCTAGCGGACCCTCAGGGCACCGGGGAGCTGTTTTTT. It specifies CASSHSAWLADPQGTGELFF. The chain links TRBV6-2 or TRBV6-3 to TRBJ2-2; 7 bases fit TRBD2. Germline loops: CDR1 MNHEY, CDR2 SVGEGT. The CDR3 sequence is 20 residues long.

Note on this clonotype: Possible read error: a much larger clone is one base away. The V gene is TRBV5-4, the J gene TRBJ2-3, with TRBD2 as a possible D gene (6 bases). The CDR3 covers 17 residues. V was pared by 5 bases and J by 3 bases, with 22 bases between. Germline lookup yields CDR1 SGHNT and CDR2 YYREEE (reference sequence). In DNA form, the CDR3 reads TGTGCCAGCAGGTTCGGAGCAGCGGGCGCGAGGACAGATACGCAGTATTTT. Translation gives CASRFGAAGARTDTQYF.

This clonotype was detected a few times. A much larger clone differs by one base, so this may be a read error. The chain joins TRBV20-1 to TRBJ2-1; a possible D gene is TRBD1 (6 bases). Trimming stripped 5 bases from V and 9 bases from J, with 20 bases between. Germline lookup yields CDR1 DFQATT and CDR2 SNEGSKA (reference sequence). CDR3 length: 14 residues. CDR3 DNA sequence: TGCAGTGCTGAAGTTCCAGGGGCCCCCACTGAGCAGTTCTTC. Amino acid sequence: CSAEVPGAPTEQFF.